The 7 T cell receptor beta chains below were found in one sample sequenced in a study of control samples from healthy donors and cancer patients. Data came from immunoSEQ multiplex PCR; TCRdb stores just in-frame clones and leaves some out. The table lists about 80,000 clones, over 85% of them singletons, with 4.5% to 7% in the top ten. Sample: blood. All receptors come from a man in his forties or fifties in good health.

The chain has TRBV12-3 or TRBV12-4 and TRBJ1-2; D remains ambiguous. Between the trimmed V and J ends, which lost 6 bases and 8 bases, there was a span of 16 bases. The length of the CDR3 is 13 residues. CDR3 protein: CASSRAPDGGYTF. CDR3 DNA sequence: TGTGCCAGCAGCCGGGCTCCAGATGGGGGCTACACCTTC.

The rearrangement uses TRBV5-6 and TRBJ2-5; D may be TRBD1 (6 bases). Trimming shortened V by 0 bases and J by 0 bases, and 6 bases separated the two germline ends. CDR1 is SGHDT and CDR2 is YYEEEE in the germline V gene. This CDR3 region has 14 residues. The CDR3 coding sequence is TGTGCCAGCAGCTTGGCAGGGGACCAAGAGACCCAGTACTTC. Its protein product is CASSLAGDQETQYF.

The gene calls are TRBV5-1 and TRBJ2-3; D may be TRBD2 (5 bases). The CDR3 sequence is 14 residues long. V was shortened by 2 bases and J by 4 bases, with 11 bases between the two germline ends. Germline values: CDR1 SGHRS, CDR2 YFSETQ. CDR3 sequence (DNA): TGCGCCAGCAGCTTCAAGGAGGCAGCAGATACGCAGTATTTT. It encodes CASSFKEAADTQYF. Filled out from reference TRBV5-1 and TRBJ2-3, the complete variable domain reads KAGVTQTPRYLIKTRGQQVTLSCSPISGHRSVSWYQQTPGQGLQFLFEYFSETQRNKGNFPGRFSGRQFSNSRSEMNVSTLELGDSALYLCASSFKEAADTQYFGPGTRLTVL.

The CDR3 DNA is TGTGCCAGCAGTTCAGGAGGCAACACTGAAGCTTTCTTT. The encoded protein is CASSSGGNTEAFF. This sequence joins TRBV12-3 or TRBV12-4 and TRBJ1-1; no firm D call. The CDR3 is made up of 13 amino acids. Trimming removed 4 bases from V and 2 bases from J, with 8 bases in between.

The chain couples TRBV6-5 to TRBJ1-2; the D gene is possibly TRBD1 (5 bases). The V end was cut by 9 bases, the J end by 3 bases, with 14 bases between. The CDR3 has 13 residues. Germline CDR1 and CDR2: MNHEY and SVGAGI. The chain's CDR3 is CASEAGIYYGYTF. The CDR3 DNA reads TGTGCCAGTGAGGCAGGGATTTACTATGGCTACACCTTC.

The DNA for the CDR3 is TGTGCCATCGGGCAGGATGAATTTACTGAAGCTTTCTTT. Translation: CAIGQDEFTEAFF. The V and J genes are TRBV10-3 and TRBJ1-1; D call uncertain. This CDR3 region has 13 residues. The V gene lost 8 bases and the J gene lost 5 bases, with 15 bases spanning the gap. Per germline, CDR1 ENHRY and CDR2 SYGVKD.

The chain is built from TRBV19 and TRBJ1-5; possible D gene TRBD1, 6 bases. The CDR3 covers 15 residues. The germline gives CDR1 LNHDA, CDR2 SQIVND (reference sequence). Between the trimmed V and J ends, which lost 5 bases and 0 bases, there was a span of 11 bases. Here the CDR3 reads CASSGTILSNQPQHF. The CDR3 nucleotides read TGTGCCAGTAGTGGGACAATTCTTAGCAATCAGCCCCAGCATTTT.